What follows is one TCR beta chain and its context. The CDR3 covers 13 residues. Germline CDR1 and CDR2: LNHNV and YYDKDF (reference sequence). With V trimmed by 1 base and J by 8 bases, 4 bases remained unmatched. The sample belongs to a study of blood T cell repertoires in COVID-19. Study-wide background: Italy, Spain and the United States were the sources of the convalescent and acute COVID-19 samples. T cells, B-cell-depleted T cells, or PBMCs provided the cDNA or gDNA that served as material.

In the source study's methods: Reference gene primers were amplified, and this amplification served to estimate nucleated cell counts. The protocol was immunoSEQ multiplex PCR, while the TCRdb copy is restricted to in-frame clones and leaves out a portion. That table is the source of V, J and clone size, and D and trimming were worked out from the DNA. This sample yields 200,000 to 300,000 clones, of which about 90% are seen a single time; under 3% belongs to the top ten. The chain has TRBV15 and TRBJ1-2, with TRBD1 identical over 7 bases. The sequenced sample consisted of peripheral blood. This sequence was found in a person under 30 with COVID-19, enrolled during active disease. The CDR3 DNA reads TGTGCCACCAGCAGAGTAACACAGGGGGGCTACACCTTC. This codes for CATSRVTQGGYTF.